This T cell receptor (beta chain) was obtained from a study of T-cell reconstitution after alpha-beta-depleted transplantation in children. General study results and limits: Expanded graft clones numbering several hundred reportedly gave rise to alpha-beta T cells about two months after transplant. Newly generated T cells supplied most T-cell counts and diversity one year post-transplant.

The TCRbeta library incorporated unique molecular identifiers. Each CDR3 protein is one row after TCRdb ran MiXCR on the PCR reads. The repertoire holds 750,000 to 950,000 distinct CDR3 sequences, about 16% seen once, with around 5.3% in the top ten. This CDR3 spans 16 amino acids. Trimming took off 0 bases at V and 8 bases at J, with 17 bases between the two ends. Germline V gene sequence: CDR1 MGHRA, CDR2 YSYEKL. This clonotype was detected a few times. The antigen is undetermined. The starting material was PBMCs, mostly from graft donor cells, obtained 360 days after TCRalphabeta/CD19-depleted stem cell transplant. This clonotype was obtained from a male patient younger than 18 who had a stem cell transplant for acute lymphoblastic leukemia, so the T cells may come from the graft donor. The chain carries TRBV4-1 and TRBJ1-3; TRBD1 might be the D (6 bases). CDR3 DNA: TGCGCCAGCAGCCAAGATCGCGGGACACCACGGCACACCATATATTTT. Translation: CASSQDRGTPRHTIYF.